One sample yielded the 27 T cell receptor beta chains listed below, sequenced in a study of shared clonotypes between healthy human individuals. The data were produced by immunoSEQ multiplex PCR, yet TCRdb's version contains in-frame clones alone and is incomplete. Among a few million clones, approximately 95% were seen once, and the ten largest hold approximately 0.4%. Sequencing was performed on naive CD4+ T cells from PBMCs. Indicated subset: CD45RA+ positively selected. The receptors were sampled from a young man in good health. Some clones in this sample may be carry-over from other donors' samples.

This sequence joins TRBV7-8 and TRBJ2-2; TRBD1 or TRBD2 may be the D gene (5 bases each). The CDR3 sequence is 17 residues long. Germline V CDR1 and CDR2: SGHVS, FQNEAQ. The V and J ends lost 4 bases and 5 bases respectively, with 20 bases between them. The CDR3 region has the DNA TGTGCCAGCAGCTCAGCCCTGGGGGTCGGTCGGACCGGGGAGCTGTTTTTT. Translation: CASSSALGVGRTGELFF.

The V and J genes are TRBV25-1 and TRBJ2-7; a weak D match, TRBD2 (5 bases). V was cut by 0 bases and J by 4 bases, with 10 bases left in between. Germline V gives CDR1 MGHDK, CDR2 SYGVNS. The CDR3 contains 14 residues. The CDR3 sequence is CASSEYSTGYEQYF. The CDR3 DNA reads as TGTGCCAGCAGTGAATACTCAACGGGGTACGAGCAGTACTTC.

As regards this clone: Different DNA sequences within this sample yield the same CDR3. The CDR3 DNA sequence: TGTGCCAGCTCCCCGGGACTCCGCACAGATACGCAGTATTTT. It translates to CASSPGLRTDTQYF. The chain links TRBV18 to TRBJ2-3; D is perhaps TRBD2 (6 bases). Germline values: CDR1 KGHSH, CDR2 LQKENI. Trimming pared 6 bases from V and 1 base from J, leaving 11 bases between. This CDR3 comprises 14 residues.

The V gene is TRBV7-2, the J gene TRBJ2-5; 14 bases match TRBD2. The germline CDR1 and CDR2 sequences are SGHTA and FQGNSA. The CDR3 sequence is 16 residues long. After removal of 4 bases from V and 5 bases from J, the junction contained 6 bases not matched to a gene. The CDR3 DNA reads as TGTGCCAGCAGCTCCCTCGGACTAGCGGGAGGCGAGACCCAGTACTTC. This codes for CASSSLGLAGGETQYF.

V is TRBV6-5 and J is TRBJ2-2; D possibly matches TRBD1 or TRBD2 (5 bases each). The CDR3 totals 14 residues. The germline gives CDR1 MNHEY, CDR2 SVGAGI. V lost 6 bases and J 1 base, leaving 9 bases between the germline ends. CDR3 sequence reads: CASRTEGNTGELFF. The CDR3 nucleotides read TGTGCCAGCAGGACAGAGGGGAACACCGGGGAGCTGTTTTTT.

The chain uses TRBV5-1 and TRBJ2-7, with D unclear. CDR1 and CDR2 (germline): SGHRS, YFSETQ. There are 15 residues in the CDR3. Trimming removed 2 bases from V and 2 bases from J, with 14 bases in between. CDR3 nucleotide sequence: TGCGCCAGCAGCTTTTTGCCGGGTCCCACCTACGAGCAGTACTTC. This encodes CASSFLPGPTYEQYF. Supplemented by reference TRBV5-1 and TRBJ2-7, the full variable domain reads KAGVTQTPRYLIKTRGQQVTLSCSPISGHRSVSWYQQTPGQGLQFLFEYFSETQRNKGNFPGRFSGRQFSNSRSEMNVSTLELGDSALYLCASSFLPGPTYEQYFGPGTRLTVT.

The chain combines TRBV6-6 with TRBJ2-7; no clear D. Trimming left V 8 bases short and J 2 bases short, with 16 bases between. The CDR3 has 14 residues. Germline CDR1 is MNHNY and CDR2 is SVGAGI (reference sequence). The CDR3 sequence is CASDDTSGPYEQYF. The CDR3 coding sequence is TGTGCCAGCGATGACACCTCTGGGCCCTACGAGCAGTACTTC.

V gene TRBV5-1 combines with J gene TRBJ2-2; a possible D gene is TRBD2 (5 bases). The CDR3 spans 14 residues. V dropped 5 bases and J dropped 2 bases, with 10 bases sitting between them. Germline CDR1 is SGHRS and CDR2 is YFSETQ. CDR3 amino acids: CASRAEGNTGELFF. The CDR3 DNA is TGCGCCAGCAGGGCCGAGGGAAACACCGGGGAGCTGTTTTTT.

The CDR3 DNA is TGTGCCAGCAGTACTATAGCGGGAGGGCCGGGTGAGCAGTTCTTC. Translated: CASSTIAGGPGEQFF. The chain links TRBV2 to TRBJ2-1, with TRBD2 identical over 11 bases. The CDR3 sequence is 15 residues long. Germline V gene lookup returns CDR1 SNHLY and CDR2 FYNNEI. V dropped 5 bases and J dropped 9; count of bases not matched to a gene: 9.

Turning to this clone: Additional DNA sequences in this sample encode the identical CDR3. V and J are TRBV11-2 and TRBJ2-7; D is ambiguous. CDR3 length equals 12 residues. The germline V gene encodes CDR1 SGHAT and CDR2 FQNNGV. Trimming removed 1 base from V and 2 bases from J, with 3 bases in between. The CDR3 coding sequence is TGTGCCAGCAGCTTAGGAACCTACGAGCAGTACTTC. Amino acid sequence: CASSLGTYEQYF. The full variable domain, its missing parts supplied by reference TRBV11-2 and TRBJ2-7, is EAGVAQSPRYKIIEKRQSVAFWCNPISGHATLYWYQQILGQGPKLLIQFQNNGVVDDSQLPKDRFSAERLKGVDSTLKIQPAKLEDSAVYLCASSLGTYEQYFGPGTRLTVT.

This clone came up once. J is TRBJ2-3 and V is TRBV7-2; TRBD2 might be the D (7 bases). This CDR3 region has 15 residues. Germline V gene lookup returns CDR1 SGHTA and CDR2 FQGNSA. Trimming removed 0 bases from V and 10 bases from J, with 17 bases in between. The CDR3 nucleotides are TGTGCCAGCAGCTTAGCGGGAGGGCCCAGGGGTGCGCAGTATTTT. Translating gives CASSLAGGPRGAQYF.

CDR3: CASSLAPGGLAGTYEQYF. In DNA form, the CDR3 reads TGTGCCAGCTCACTTGCTCCGGGGGGACTAGCGGGAACCTACGAGCAGTACTTC. The chain carries TRBV18 and TRBJ2-7; 13 bases match TRBD2. J lost 2 bases, V lost 4 bases, and 11 bases had no gene match. Looked up from germline, CDR1 is KGHSH and CDR2 is LQKENI. This CDR3 region has 18 residues.

The chain links TRBV5-1 to TRBJ1-1; D is perhaps TRBD1 (5 bases). Germline V lookup: CDR1 SGHRS, CDR2 YFSETQ. V was trimmed by 0 bases and J by 2 bases, leaving 8 bases between them. The CDR3 contains 14 residues. CDR3 in DNA: TGCGCCAGCAGCTTGGATGGGACCAACACTGAAGCTTTCTTT. Protein product: CASSLDGTNTEAFF. Filled out from reference TRBV5-1 and TRBJ1-1, the complete variable domain reads KAGVTQTPRYLIKTRGQQVTLSCSPISGHRSVSWYQQTPGQGLQFLFEYFSETQRNKGNFPGRFSGRQFSNSRSEMNVSTLELGDSALYLCASSLDGTNTEAFFGQGTRLTVV.

CDR3 residues: CASSLGGGDINQPQHF. The CDR3 DNA reads as TGTGCCAGCAGCTTAGGTGGGGGGGACATCAATCAGCCCCAGCATTTT. This sequence joins TRBV7-9 and TRBJ1-5; D is possibly TRBD1 (6 bases). There are 16 residues in the CDR3. V lost 1 base to trimming and J lost 3 bases, with 13 bases between them. Per germline, CDR1 SEHNR and CDR2 FQNEAQ (reference sequence). Complete variable domain (other parts from reference TRBV7-9 and TRBJ1-5): DTGVSQNPRHKITKRGQNVTFRCDPISEHNRLYWYRQTLGQGPEFLTYFQNEAQLEKSRLLSDRFSAERPKGSFSTLEIQRTEQGDSAMYLCASSLGGGDINQPQHFGDGTRLSIL.

This chain uses TRBV30 with TRBJ2-7; D is undetermined. Germline V gene lookup returns CDR1 GTSNPN and CDR2 SVGIG (reference sequence). V was cut by 4 bases and J by 6 bases, with 10 bases left in between. The CDR3 contains 11 residues. In DNA form, the CDR3 reads TGTGCCTGGACTTCCGAAGGCGAGCAGTACTTC. Encoded protein: CAWTSEGEQYF.

This clone was observed a single time. Additional DNA sequences in this sample encode the identical CDR3. The chain carries TRBV27 and TRBJ1-5; D not resolved. The germline V gene has CDR1 MNHEY and CDR2 SMNVEV (reference sequence). V was shortened by 3 bases and J by 0 bases, with 6 bases between the two germline ends. This CDR3 is built from 14 residues. CDR3 in amino acids: CASSLSYSNQPQHF. Here the CDR3 DNA reads TGTGCCAGCAGTTTGAGCTATAGCAATCAGCCCCAGCATTTT.

Points on this clone: Other DNA sequences in this specimen translate into the identical CDR3. The chain joins TRBV19 to TRBJ1-5; D gene uncertain. Trimming removed 1 base from V and 0 bases from J, with 7 bases in between. Germline CDR1 is LNHDA and CDR2 is SQIVND (reference sequence). This CDR3 spans 15 amino acids. CDR3 amino acids: CASSIGPGSNQPQHF. The CDR3 DNA follows: TGTGCCAGTAGTATAGGGCCCGGTAGCAATCAGCCCCAGCATTTT.

The chain combines TRBV5-1 with TRBJ1-1; TRBD1 matches 7 bases. CDR1 SGHRS and CDR2 YFSETQ come from the germline V gene. Trimming took 1 base from V and 1 from J; bases not matched to a gene: 7. The length of the CDR3 is 16 residues. CDR3 bases: TGCGCCAGCAGCTTGCGGAAGAGGACAGGGAACACTGAAGCTTTCTTT. This translates into CASSLRKRTGNTEAFF. Supplemented by reference TRBV5-1 and TRBJ1-1, the full variable domain reads KAGVTQTPRYLIKTRGQQVTLSCSPISGHRSVSWYQQTPGQGLQFLFEYFSETQRNKGNFPGRFSGRQFSNSRSEMNVSTLELGDSALYLCASSLRKRTGNTEAFFGQGTRLTVV.

V and J are TRBV4-3 and TRBJ2-3; TRBD1 agrees at 9 bases. V lost 1 base to trimming and J lost 2 bases; unmatched junction nucleotides: 7. This CDR3 spans 17 amino acids. The germline CDR1 and CDR2 sequences are LGHNA and YSLEER. This CDR3 reads CASSQGTGTGFTDTQYF. The DNA for the CDR3 is TGCGCCAGCAGCCAAGGGACCGGGACAGGGTTCACAGATACGCAGTATTTT.

The V gene is TRBV5-1, the J gene TRBJ2-3; D is perhaps TRBD1 (5 bases). Per germline, CDR1 SGHRS and CDR2 YFSETQ. V lost 0 bases to trimming and J lost 2 bases, with 13 bases between them. There are 16 residues in the CDR3. The CDR3 region has the DNA TGCGCCAGCAGCTTGGGAGGCAGGGTACTCACAGATACGCAGTATTTT. It codes for CASSLGGRVLTDTQYF. The whole variable domain, remainder taken from reference TRBV5-1 and TRBJ2-3, is KAGVTQTPRYLIKTRGQQVTLSCSPISGHRSVSWYQQTPGQGLQFLFEYFSETQRNKGNFPGRFSGRQFSNSRSEMNVSTLELGDSALYLCASSLGGRVLTDTQYFGPGTRLTVL.

In the case of this clone: Within the sample, other DNA sequences also encode this same CDR3. The J gene is TRBJ2-5, the V gene TRBV5-1, with 12 bases fitting TRBD2. With V trimmed by 4 bases and J by 4 bases, 5 bases remained unmatched. The CDR3 is 15 amino acids. The germline gives CDR1 SGHRS, CDR2 YFSETQ. CDR3 sequence: CASSLAGGPGETQYF. CDR3 coding DNA: TGCGCCAGCAGCCTAGCGGGAGGGCCGGGAGAGACCCAGTACTTC.

The V and J genes are TRBV28 and TRBJ2-1; D is undetermined. Germline V gene lookup returns CDR1 MDHEN and CDR2 SYDVKM. V lost 3 bases and J lost 2, with 17 bases in between. The CDR3 has 17 amino acids. This chain's CDR3 is CASSLRRRTVAYNEQFF. DNA for the CDR3: TGTGCCAGCAGTTTGAGGCGGCGAACGGTGGCCTACAATGAGCAGTTCTTC.

The genes are TRBV28 and TRBJ1-1, with TRBD1 as a possible D gene (6 bases). Trimming took off 8 bases at V and 5 bases at J, with 21 bases between the two ends. Germline CDR1 reads MDHEN; CDR2 reads SYDVKM. The CDR3 length is 15 residues. This CDR3 reads CASVPGHRDGTEAFF. CDR3 nucleotides: TGTGCCAGCGTTCCGGGACATCGCGATGGGACTGAAGCTTTCTTT.

The rearrangement joins TRBV30 to TRBJ1-2, with D maybe TRBD1 (6 bases). Trimming took off 1 base at V and 3 bases at J, with 9 bases between the two ends. This CDR3 has 13 residues. Germline-derived CDR1 and CDR2 are GTSNPN and SVGIG (reference sequence). The CDR3 bases are TGTGCCTGGAGTGAGGGGGGCTACTATGGCTACACCTTC. Protein sequence: CAWSEGGYYGYTF.

The V gene is TRBV6-5, the J gene TRBJ1-2; D unresolved. Germline V lookup: CDR1 MNHEY, CDR2 SVGAGI. The CDR3 is made up of 14 amino acids. V lost 6 bases and J 4 bases, leaving 15 bases between the germline ends. The CDR3 loop reads CASSSAKGSYGYTF. The CDR3 bases are TGTGCCAGCAGCAGTGCTAAGGGTAGCTATGGCTACACCTTC.

This chain links TRBV27 with TRBJ2-5; 11 positions agree with TRBD2. Germline CDR1 reads MNHEY; CDR2 reads SMNVEV (reference sequence). The CDR3 extends over 16 amino acids. Trimming took 5 bases from V and 3 from J; bases not matched to a gene: 8. Here the CDR3 reads CASSPTTSGKKETQYF. The CDR3 coding sequence is TGTGCCAGCAGTCCTACGACTAGCGGGAAAAAAGAGACCCAGTACTTC.

The chain has TRBV11-2 and TRBJ2-7; D call uncertain. Trimming cost V 9 bases and J 3 bases, with 9 bases left between them. The germline V gene encodes CDR1 SGHAT and CDR2 FQNNGV. CDR3 length: 11 residues. The CDR3 coding sequence is TGTGCCAGTCGGACGGGCTACGAGCAGTACTTC. It yields the protein CASRTGYEQYF.